This passage covers 15 T cell receptor beta chains from one sample sequenced in a study of control samples from healthy donors and cancer patients. Clones were sequenced by immunoSEQ multiplex PCR, and TCRdb holds only the in-frame ones, with some missing. The table has 140,000 or so clones, 89% seen once. Sequenced sample: blood. These receptor sequences come from a man in his thirties or forties in good health.

The V and J genes are TRBV18 and TRBJ2-7; 14 bases are a match to TRBD2. The CDR3 totals 15 residues. The V and J ends lost 3 bases and 5 bases, in that order; junction bases with no gene match: 3. Per the germline V gene, CDR1 is KGHSH and CDR2 is LQKENI. This CDR3 is CASSPPGLAGDEQYF. In nucleotides, the CDR3 is TGTGCCAGCTCACCCCCGGGACTAGCGGGAGACGAGCAGTACTTC.

The chain carries TRBV7-8 and TRBJ1-4; the D gene is possibly TRBD1 (6 bases). Per the germline V gene, CDR1 is SGHVS and CDR2 is FQNEAQ. This CDR3 has 14 residues. Trimming removed 6 bases at V and 4 bases at J, with 12 bases between. CDR3: CASRRGGFNEKLFF. CDR3 nucleotides: TGTGCCAGCAGGAGGGGGGGCTTTAATGAAAAACTGTTTTTT.

This chain links TRBV7-3 with TRBJ2-1, with 13 nucleotides matching TRBD2. This CDR3 has 15 residues. Per the germline V gene, CDR1 is SGHTA and CDR2 is FQGTGA. The trim removed 5 bases at V and 4 bases at J, leaving 2 bases unmatched. The CDR3 loop reads CASSRGLAGYNEQFF. In DNA, the CDR3 is TGTGCCAGCAGCCGGGGACTAGCGGGATACAATGAGCAGTTCTTC.

This clone is a singleton in its sample. This chain uses TRBV2 with TRBJ1-2; no reliable D call. Trimming left V 2 bases short and J 6 bases short, with 16 bases between. The germline CDR1 and CDR2 sequences are SNHLY and FYNNEI. The CDR3 length is 15 residues. The CDR3 bases are TGTGCCAGCAGTGAAAGGGAGCCTCTTGTTCATGGCTACACCTTC. This encodes CASSEREPLVHGYTF.

V gene TRBV7-3 combines with J gene TRBJ2-7, with D possibly being TRBD2 (5 bases). V was pared by 1 base and J by 6 bases, with 13 bases between. CDR1 SGHTA and CDR2 FQGTGA come from the germline V gene. The CDR3 contains 14 residues. The CDR3: CASSLMAGDREQYF. The CDR3 DNA reads as TGTGCCAGCAGCTTAATGGCCGGGGATCGCGAGCAGTACTTC.

The gene calls are TRBV4-3 and TRBJ2-3, with TRBD1 matching over 8 bases. The CDR3 is made up of 17 amino acids. The V and J ends lost 0 bases and 3 bases, in that order; junction bases with no gene match: 8. Germline CDR1 reads LGHNA; CDR2 reads YSLEER. The CDR3 sequence: CASSQDRGTGGTDTQYF. In DNA form, the CDR3 reads TGCGCCAGCAGCCAAGATCGGGGAACAGGGGGGACAGATACGCAGTATTTT.

This rearrangement joins TRBV18 to TRBJ2-2; no firm D call. With 3 bases removed from V and 6 bases from J, the gap between germline ends came to 8 bases. The CDR3 has 13 residues. The germline CDR1 and CDR2 sequences are KGHSH and LQKENI. This chain's CDR3 is CASSPIGPGELFF. CDR3 nucleotides: TGTGCCAGCTCACCGATCGGCCCCGGGGAGCTGTTTTTT.

The chain combines TRBV4-1 with TRBJ2-7; D uncertain. Germline values: CDR1 MGHRA, CDR2 YSYEKL. This CDR3 region has 17 residues. The V end was cut by 4 bases, the J end by 0 bases, with 19 bases between. The CDR3, as DNA: TGCGCCAGCAGCCGAGTGGTTGTGGGGTGGAGCTCCTACGAGCAGTACTTC. As protein: CASSRVVVGWSSYEQYF.

The table lists this clone with a count of one. The chain is built from TRBV7-9 and TRBJ2-7; TRBD2 is a possible D gene (6 bases). CDR1 SEHNR and CDR2 FQNEAQ come from the germline V gene (reference sequence). Trimming left V 5 bases short and J 0 bases short, with 11 bases between. The CDR3 consists of 14 residues. CDR3 nucleotide sequence: TGTGCCAGCAGCCTGGGACTGCTCTCCTACGAGCAGTACTTC. Translation gives CASSLGLLSYEQYF.

This chain links TRBV24-1 with TRBJ2-6, with 7 bases aligning to TRBD1. Germline CDR1 KGHDR, CDR2 SFDVKD. The trim removed 2 bases at V and 2 bases at J, leaving 8 bases unmatched. This CDR3 spans 18 amino acids. The CDR3: CATSDSEHRGTGANVLTF. DNA for the CDR3: TGTGCCACCAGTGATTCAGAGCACAGGGGTACTGGGGCCAACGTCCTGACTTTC.

This clone has only a few counts. The same CDR3 can be traced to other DNA sequences in this sample. The chain combines TRBV4-1 with TRBJ1-2; D ambiguous. Germline lookup yields CDR1 MGHRA and CDR2 YSYEKL. The CDR3 totals 14 residues. The germline V and J ends were trimmed by 0 bases and 2 bases, with 7 bases remaining between them. As DNA, the CDR3 is TGCGCCAGCAGCCAAGAGAGCCAGAACTATGGCTACACCTTC. This translates into CASSQESQNYGYTF.

This clone has more than one count but fewer than ten. The J gene is TRBJ2-1, the V gene TRBV2; 10 positions match TRBD1. Per the germline V gene, CDR1 is SNHLY and CDR2 is FYNNEI. This CDR3 comprises 13 residues. The J segment lost 7 bases and the V segment lost 8 bases, leaving 5 bases of the junction unmatched. The CDR3 bases are TGTGCCAGCTGGGGACAGGGGACGAATGAGCAGTTCTTC. Its translation is CASWGQGTNEQFF.

The CDR3 loop is CASSPPSQWIVLNEQFF. Written as DNA, the CDR3 is TGTGCCAGCAGCCCCCCTTCTCAGTGGATTGTTTTAAATGAGCAGTTCTTC. The chain recombines TRBV7-9 with TRBJ2-1; D is unclear. V was shortened by 5 bases and J by 7 bases, with 24 bases between the two germline ends. Germline V lookup: CDR1 SEHNR, CDR2 FQNEAQ (reference sequence). The CDR3 extends over 17 amino acids.

The V call is TRBV30, the J call TRBJ1-3, with D uncertain. Germline V gene sequence: CDR1 GTSNPN, CDR2 SVGIG (reference sequence). V was trimmed by 8 bases and J by 4 bases, leaving 9 bases between them. CDR3 length: 11 amino acids. This chain's CDR3 is CAASPGNTIYF. The CDR3 DNA sequence: TGTGCCGCCTCTCCGGGAAACACCATATATTTT. Together with reference TRBV30 and TRBJ1-3, the CDR3 gives the full variable domain: SQTIHQWPATLVQPVGSPLSLECTVEGTSNPNLYWYRQAAGRGLQLLFYSVGIGQISSEVPQNLSASRPQDRQFILSSKKLLLSDSGFYLCAASPGNTIYFGEGSWLTVV.

As DNA, the CDR3 is TGTGCCACCCGCGTGGTCGGGGGTCCGACCCAGTACTTC. This translates into CATRVVGGPTQYF. V gene TRBV27 combines with J gene TRBJ2-7; possibly TRBD2 for D (6 bases). With the DNA end fitting TRBJ2-5 better, the J assignment may be wrong. The CDR3 loop spans 13 amino acids. In germline, CDR1 is MNHEY, CDR2 SMNVEV (reference sequence).